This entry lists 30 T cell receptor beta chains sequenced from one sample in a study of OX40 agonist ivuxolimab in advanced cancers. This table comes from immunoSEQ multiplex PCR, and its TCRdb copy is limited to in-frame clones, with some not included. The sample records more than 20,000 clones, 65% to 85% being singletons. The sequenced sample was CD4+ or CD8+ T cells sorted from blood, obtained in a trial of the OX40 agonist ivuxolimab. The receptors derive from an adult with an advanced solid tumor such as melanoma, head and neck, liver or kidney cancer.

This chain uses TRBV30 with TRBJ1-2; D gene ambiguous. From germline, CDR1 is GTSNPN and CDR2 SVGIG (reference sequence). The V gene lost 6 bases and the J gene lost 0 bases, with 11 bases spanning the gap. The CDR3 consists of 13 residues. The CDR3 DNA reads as TGTGCCTGCCCTAGGGTAGCTAACTATGGCTACACCTTC. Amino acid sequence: CACPRVANYGYTF.

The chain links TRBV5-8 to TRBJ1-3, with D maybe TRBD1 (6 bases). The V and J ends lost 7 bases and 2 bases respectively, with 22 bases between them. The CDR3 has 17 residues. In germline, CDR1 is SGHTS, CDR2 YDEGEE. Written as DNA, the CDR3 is TGTGCCAGCGATAGGGGTTGGGCGACAGGAACTGGAAACACCATATATTTT. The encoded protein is CASDRGWATGTGNTIYF.

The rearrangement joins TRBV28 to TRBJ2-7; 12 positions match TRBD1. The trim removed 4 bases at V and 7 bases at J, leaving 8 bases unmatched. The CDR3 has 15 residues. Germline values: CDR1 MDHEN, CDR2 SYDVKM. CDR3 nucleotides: TGTGCCAGCAGTTCCCGGGACAGGGGGCCAGAAGAGCAGTACTTC. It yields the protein CASSSRDRGPEEQYF. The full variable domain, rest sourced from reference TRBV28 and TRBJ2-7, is DVKVTQSSRYLVKRTGEKVFLECVQDMDHENMFWYRQDPGLGLRLIYFSYDVKMKEKGDIPEGYSVSREKKERFSLILESASTNQTSMYLCASSSRDRGPEEQYFGPGTRLTVT.

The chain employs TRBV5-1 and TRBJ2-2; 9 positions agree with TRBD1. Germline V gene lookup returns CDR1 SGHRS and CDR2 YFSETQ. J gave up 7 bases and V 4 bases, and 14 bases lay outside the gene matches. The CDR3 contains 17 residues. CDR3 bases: TGCGCCAGCAGCCCGCCCCGGGGACAGGGTCAGAACGGGGAGCTGTTTTTT. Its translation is CASSPPRGQGQNGELFF.

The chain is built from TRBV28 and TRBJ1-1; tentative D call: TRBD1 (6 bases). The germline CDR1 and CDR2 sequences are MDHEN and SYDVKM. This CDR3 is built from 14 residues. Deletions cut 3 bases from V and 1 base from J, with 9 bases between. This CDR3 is CASSFPGQNTEAFF. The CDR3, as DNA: TGTGCCAGCAGTTTCCCGGGACAGAACACTGAAGCTTTCTTT.

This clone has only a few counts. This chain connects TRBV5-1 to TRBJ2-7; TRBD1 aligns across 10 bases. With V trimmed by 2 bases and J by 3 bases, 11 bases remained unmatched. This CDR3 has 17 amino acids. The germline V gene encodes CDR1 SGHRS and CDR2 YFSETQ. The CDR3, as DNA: TGCGCCAGCAGCTTAGGGAGAGCCGGGACAGGGGTCTACGAGCAGTACTTC. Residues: CASSLGRAGTGVYEQYF. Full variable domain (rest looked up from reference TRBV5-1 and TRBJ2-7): KAGVTQTPRYLIKTRGQQVTLSCSPISGHRSVSWYQQTPGQGLQFLFEYFSETQRNKGNFPGRFSGRQFSNSRSEMNVSTLELGDSALYLCASSLGRAGTGVYEQYFGPGTRLTVT.

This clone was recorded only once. The DNA for the CDR3 is TGTGCCAGTAGTTCCCTAGCGGGTCTTATTATGGATGAGCAGTTCTTC. Protein sequence: CASSSLAGLIMDEQFF. The chain links TRBV19 to TRBJ2-1; 8 bases match TRBD2. The CDR3 totals 16 residues. Losses at the gene ends were 5 bases for V and 8 bases for J; bases not matched to a gene: 14. From germline, CDR1 is LNHDA and CDR2 SQIVND (reference sequence).

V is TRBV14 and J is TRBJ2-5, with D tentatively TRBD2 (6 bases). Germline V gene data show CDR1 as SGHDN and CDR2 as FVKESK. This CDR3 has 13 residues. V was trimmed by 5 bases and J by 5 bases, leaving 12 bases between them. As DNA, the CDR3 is TGTGCCAGCAGCTGGGGACTCGGTGAGACCCAGTACTTC. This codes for CASSWGLGETQYF.

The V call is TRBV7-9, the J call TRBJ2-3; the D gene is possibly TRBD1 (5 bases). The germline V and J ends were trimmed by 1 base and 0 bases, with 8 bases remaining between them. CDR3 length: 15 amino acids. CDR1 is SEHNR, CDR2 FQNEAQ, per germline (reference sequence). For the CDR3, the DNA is TGTGCCAGCAGCTTAGATGGGGCTAGCACAGATACGCAGTATTTT. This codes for CASSLDGASTDTQYF.

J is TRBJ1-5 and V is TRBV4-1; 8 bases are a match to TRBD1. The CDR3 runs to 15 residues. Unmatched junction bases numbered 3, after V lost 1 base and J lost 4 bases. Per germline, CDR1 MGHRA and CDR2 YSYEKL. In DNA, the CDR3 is TGCGCCAGCAGCCAAGTTGGGACAGGAAATCAGCCCCAGCATTTT. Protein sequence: CASSQVGTGNQPQHF.

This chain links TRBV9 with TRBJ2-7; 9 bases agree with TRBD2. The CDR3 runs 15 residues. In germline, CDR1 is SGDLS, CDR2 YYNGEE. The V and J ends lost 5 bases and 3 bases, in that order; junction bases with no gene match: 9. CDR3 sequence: CASSSSELAGYEQYF. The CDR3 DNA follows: TGTGCCAGCAGTTCCTCGGAACTAGCGGGCTACGAGCAGTACTTC.

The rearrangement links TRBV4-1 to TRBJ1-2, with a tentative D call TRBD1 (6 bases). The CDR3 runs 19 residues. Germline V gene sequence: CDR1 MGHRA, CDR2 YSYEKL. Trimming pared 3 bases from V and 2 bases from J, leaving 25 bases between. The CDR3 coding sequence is TGCGCCAGCAGCCACCCCTCGGGCCGGGGGCTGGTCGTGAACTATGGCTACACCTTC. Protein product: CASSHPSGRGLVVNYGYTF.

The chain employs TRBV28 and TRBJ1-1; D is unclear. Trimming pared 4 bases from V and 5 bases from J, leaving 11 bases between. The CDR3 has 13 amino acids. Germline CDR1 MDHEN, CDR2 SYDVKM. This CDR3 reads CASSYLQNTEAFF. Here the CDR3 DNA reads TGTGCCAGCAGTTACCTACAGAATACTGAAGCTTTCTTT.

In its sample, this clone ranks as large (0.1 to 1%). The CDR3 nucleotides read TGTGCCAGCAGCATGACCTCGGGGGGGTTGGATGAGCAGTTCTTC. Amino acid sequence: CASSMTSGGLDEQFF. The chain recombines TRBV7-6 with TRBJ2-1; 8 bases are a match to TRBD2. With 5 bases clipped from V and 8 bases from J, the junction kept 11 bases outside the gene matches. Germline V gives CDR1 SGHVS, CDR2 FNYEAQ. The CDR3 runs to 15 residues.

CDR3 sequence: CASSLFDGGNTDTQYF. CDR3 coding DNA: TGTGCCAGCAGCTTATTCGACGGGGGAAACACAGATACGCAGTATTTT. V gene TRBV7-6 combines with J gene TRBJ2-3, with D perhaps TRBD2 (6 bases). The CDR3 length is 16 residues. Per the germline V gene, CDR1 is SGHVS and CDR2 is FNYEAQ. V lost 2 bases to trimming and J lost 2 bases, with 14 bases between them.

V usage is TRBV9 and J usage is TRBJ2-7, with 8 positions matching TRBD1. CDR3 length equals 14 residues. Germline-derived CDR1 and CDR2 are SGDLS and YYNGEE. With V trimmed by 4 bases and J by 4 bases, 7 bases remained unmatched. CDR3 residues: CASSFGTGLYEQYF. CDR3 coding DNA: TGTGCCAGCAGCTTTGGGACAGGCCTATACGAGCAGTACTTC. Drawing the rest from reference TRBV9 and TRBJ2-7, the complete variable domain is DSGVTQTPKHLITATGQRVTLRCSPRSGDLSVYWYQQSLDQGLQFLIQYYNGEERAKGNILERFSAQQFPDLHSELNLSSLELGDSALYFCASSFGTGLYEQYFGPGTRLTVT.

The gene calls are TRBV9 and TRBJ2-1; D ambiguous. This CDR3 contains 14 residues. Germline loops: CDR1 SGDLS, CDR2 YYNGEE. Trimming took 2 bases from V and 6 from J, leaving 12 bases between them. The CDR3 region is CASSVNWAANEQFF. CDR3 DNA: TGTGCCAGCAGCGTCAACTGGGCGGCCAATGAGCAGTTCTTC.

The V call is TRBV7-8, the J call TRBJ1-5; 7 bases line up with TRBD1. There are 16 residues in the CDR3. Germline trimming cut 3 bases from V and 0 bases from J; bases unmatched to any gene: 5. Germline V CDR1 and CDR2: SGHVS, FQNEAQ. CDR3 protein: CASSFDRVNSNQPQHF. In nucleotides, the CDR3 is TGTGCCAGCAGCTTCGACAGGGTGAATAGCAATCAGCCCCAGCATTTT. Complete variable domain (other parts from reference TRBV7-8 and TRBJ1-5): GAGVSQSPRYKVAKRGQDVALRCDPISGHVSLFWYQQALGQGPEFLTYFQNEAQLDKSGLPSDRFFAERPEGSVSTLKIQRTQQEDSAVYLCASSFDRVNSNQPQHFGDGTRLSIL.

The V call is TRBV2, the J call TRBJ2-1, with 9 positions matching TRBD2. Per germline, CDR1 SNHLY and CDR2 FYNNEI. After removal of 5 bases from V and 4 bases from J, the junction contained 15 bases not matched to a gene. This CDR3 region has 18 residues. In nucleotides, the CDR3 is TGTGCCAGCAGTCAGAGGGCGGGAGGGCCATTAATTTACAATGAGCAGTTCTTC. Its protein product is CASSQRAGGPLIYNEQFF.

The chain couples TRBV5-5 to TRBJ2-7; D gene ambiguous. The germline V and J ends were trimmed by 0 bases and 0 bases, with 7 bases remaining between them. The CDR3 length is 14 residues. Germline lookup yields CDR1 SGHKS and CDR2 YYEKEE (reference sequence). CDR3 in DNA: TGTGCCAGCAGCTTGGCCAGGAGCTCCTACGAGCAGTACTTC. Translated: CASSLARSSYEQYF.

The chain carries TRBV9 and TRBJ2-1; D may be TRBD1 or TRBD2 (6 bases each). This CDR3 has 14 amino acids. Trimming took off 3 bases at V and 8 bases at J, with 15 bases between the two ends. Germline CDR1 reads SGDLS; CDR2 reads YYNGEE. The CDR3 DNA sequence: TGTGCCAGCAGCGCAACAGGGACTGGTGATGAGCAGTTCTTC. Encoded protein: CASSATGTGDEQFF.

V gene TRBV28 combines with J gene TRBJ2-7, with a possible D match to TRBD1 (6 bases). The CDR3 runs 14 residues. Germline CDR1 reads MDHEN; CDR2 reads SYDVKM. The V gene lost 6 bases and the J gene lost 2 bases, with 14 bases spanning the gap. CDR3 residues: CASSWRTVPYEQYF. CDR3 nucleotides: TGTGCCAGCAGCTGGAGGACAGTTCCCTACGAGCAGTACTTC.

CDR3 in DNA: TGTGCCAGCAGTTTTTCTGGACTAGCGGTTCAGTACGAGCAGTACTTC. Translation gives CASSFSGLAVQYEQYF. This chain uses TRBV27 with TRBJ2-7; 10 nucleotides line up with TRBD2. The V gene's germline CDR1 is MNHEY and CDR2 SMNVEV (reference sequence). This CDR3 is 16 amino acids long. Trimming removed 3 bases from V and 4 bases from J; junction bases left unmatched: 9.

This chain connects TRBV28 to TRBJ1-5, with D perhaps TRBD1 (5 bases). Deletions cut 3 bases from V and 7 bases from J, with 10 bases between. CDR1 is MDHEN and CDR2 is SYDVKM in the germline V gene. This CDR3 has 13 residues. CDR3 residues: CASSLMGRQPQHF. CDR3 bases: TGTGCCAGCAGTTTGATGGGACGGCAGCCCCAGCATTTT.

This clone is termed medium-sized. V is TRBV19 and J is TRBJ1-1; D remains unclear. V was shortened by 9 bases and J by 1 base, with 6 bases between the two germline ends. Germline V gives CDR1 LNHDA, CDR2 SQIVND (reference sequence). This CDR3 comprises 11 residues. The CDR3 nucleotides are TGTGCCAGCCACTGGAACACTGAAGCTTTCTTT. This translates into CASHWNTEAFF.

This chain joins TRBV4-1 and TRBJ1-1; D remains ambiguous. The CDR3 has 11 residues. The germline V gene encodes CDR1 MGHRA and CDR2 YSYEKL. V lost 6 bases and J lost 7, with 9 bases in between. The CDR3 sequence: CASRTDGEAFF. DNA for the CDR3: TGCGCCAGCAGAACGGACGGTGAAGCTTTCTTT.

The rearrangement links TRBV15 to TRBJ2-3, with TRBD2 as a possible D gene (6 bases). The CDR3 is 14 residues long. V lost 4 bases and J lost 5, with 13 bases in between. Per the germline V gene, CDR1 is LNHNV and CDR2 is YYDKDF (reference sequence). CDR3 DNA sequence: TGTGCCACCAGCACCGGGACTGCTGAAGATACGCAGTATTTT. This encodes CATSTGTAEDTQYF.

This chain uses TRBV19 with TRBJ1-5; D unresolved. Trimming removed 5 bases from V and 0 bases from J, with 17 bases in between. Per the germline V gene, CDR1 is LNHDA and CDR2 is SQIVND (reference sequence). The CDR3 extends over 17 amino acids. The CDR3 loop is CASSPRAFVYSNQPQHF. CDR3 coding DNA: TGTGCCAGTAGTCCGCGGGCATTCGTCTATAGCAATCAGCCCCAGCATTTT.

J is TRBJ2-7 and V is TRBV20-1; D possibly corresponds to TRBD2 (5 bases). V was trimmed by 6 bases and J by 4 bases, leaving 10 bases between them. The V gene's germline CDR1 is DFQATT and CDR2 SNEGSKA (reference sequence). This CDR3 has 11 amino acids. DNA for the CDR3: TGCAGTGCACCGTCGGGGTACGAGCAGTACTTC. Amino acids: CSAPSGYEQYF.

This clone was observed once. CDR3 DNA: TGCGCCAGCAGCCAAGCCGGGACAGGGGGCTTGAACACTGAAGCTTTCTTT. It yields the protein CASSQAGTGGLNTEAFF. The V call is TRBV4-1, the J call TRBJ1-1; TRBD1 aligns across 12 bases. The trim removed 1 base at V and 0 bases at J, leaving 3 bases unmatched. This CDR3 is 17 amino acids long. CDR1 is MGHRA and CDR2 is YSYEKL in the germline V gene.